Given below is one TCR beta chain in context. Repertoires were generated with immunoSEQ multiplex PCR, while TCRdb's copy carries only in-frame clones and drops some. The table lists 15,000 or so clones, more than 70% of them singletons, with approximately 14% in the top ten. These data belong to a study of T cell responses to AZD1222 COVID-19 vaccine. J lost 5 bases, V lost 3 bases, and 6 bases had no gene match. There are 15 residues in the CDR3. The germline V gene encodes CDR1 LNHNV and CDR2 YYDKDF (reference sequence). This chain connects TRBV15 to TRBJ2-5, with TRBD2 identical over 10 bases. The TCR was taken from an adult who received the AZD1222 COVID-19 vaccine. Sequences were derived from peripheral blood, sampled 28 days after the second AZD1222 dose. The CDR3 coding sequence is TGTGCCACCAGCAGGGGTGGACTAGCGGCGGAGACCCAGTACTTC. This gives the protein CATSRGGLAAETQYF.